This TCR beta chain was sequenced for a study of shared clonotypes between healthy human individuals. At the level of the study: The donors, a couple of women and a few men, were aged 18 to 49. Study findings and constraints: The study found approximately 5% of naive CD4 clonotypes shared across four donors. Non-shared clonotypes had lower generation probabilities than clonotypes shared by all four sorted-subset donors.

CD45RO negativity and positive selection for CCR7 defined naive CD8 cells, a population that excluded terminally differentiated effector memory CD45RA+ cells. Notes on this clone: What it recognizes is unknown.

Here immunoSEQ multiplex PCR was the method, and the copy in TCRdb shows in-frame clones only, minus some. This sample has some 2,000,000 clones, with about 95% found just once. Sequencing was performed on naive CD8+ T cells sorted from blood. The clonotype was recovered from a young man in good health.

CDR3 residues: CASSPTGGNTDTQYF. CDR3 nucleotide sequence: TGTGCCAGCAGCCCCACGGGAGGGAACACAGATACGCAGTATTTT. The V and J genes are TRBV5-6 and TRBJ2-3, with TRBD2 matching over 8 bases. The germline V gene has CDR1 SGHDT and CDR2 YYEEEE. The CDR3 is 15 residues long. J lost 2 bases, V lost 4 bases, and 6 bases had no gene match.